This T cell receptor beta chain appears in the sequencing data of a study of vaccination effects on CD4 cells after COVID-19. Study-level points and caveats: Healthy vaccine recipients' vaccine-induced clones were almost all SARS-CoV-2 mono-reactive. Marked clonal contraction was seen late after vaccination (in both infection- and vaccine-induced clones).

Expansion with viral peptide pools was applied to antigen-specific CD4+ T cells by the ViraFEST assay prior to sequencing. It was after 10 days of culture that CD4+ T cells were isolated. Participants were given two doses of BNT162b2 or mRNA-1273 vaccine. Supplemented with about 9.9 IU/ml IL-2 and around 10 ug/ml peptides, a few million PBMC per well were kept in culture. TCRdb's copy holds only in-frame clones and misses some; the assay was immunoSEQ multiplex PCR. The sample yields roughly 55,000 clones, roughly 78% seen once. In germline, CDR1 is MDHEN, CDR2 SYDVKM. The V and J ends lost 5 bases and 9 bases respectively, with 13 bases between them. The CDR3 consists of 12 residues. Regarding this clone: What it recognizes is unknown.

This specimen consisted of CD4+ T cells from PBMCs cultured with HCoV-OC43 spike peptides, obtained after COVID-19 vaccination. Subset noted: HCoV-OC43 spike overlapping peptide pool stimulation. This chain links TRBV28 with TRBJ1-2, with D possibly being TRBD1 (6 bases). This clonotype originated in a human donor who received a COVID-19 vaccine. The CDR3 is CASSTRQVSYTF. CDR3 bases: TGTGCCAGCAGTACCCGACAGGTTAGCTACACCTTC.